This T cell receptor beta chain is from a study of cytomegalovirus exposure and HLA in healthy donors. On this clone: The antigen remains unidentified.

Study-wide results and caveats: In an earlier analysis, in some 600 donors, most V segments appeared productive either ~90% or ~30% of the time. Looking again later, the authors saw that most CMV-associated TCR beta chains seemed HLA-restricted. Among donors in an Asian-associated ancestry cluster, a later analysis reportedly found fewer N-insertions than the approximately 670-donor mean.

The PCR had 60 Vbeta and 13 Jbeta primers. Clones were sequenced by immunoSEQ multiplex PCR, and TCRdb holds only the in-frame ones, with some missing. The repertoire holds around 88,000 clones, with about four fifths as singletons. CDR1 SGDLS and CDR2 YYNGEE come from the germline V gene. The V and J ends lost 0 bases and 4 bases respectively, with 6 bases between them. This CDR3 spans 13 amino acids. Input material: PBMCs. This receptor was taken from a woman in her 40s in good health and CMV-seropositive. V usage is TRBV9 and J usage is TRBJ2-3, with unresolved D. The CDR3 DNA is TGTGCCAGCAGCGTAGGCGTCGCAGATACGCAGTATTTT. Its translation is CASSVGVADTQYF.